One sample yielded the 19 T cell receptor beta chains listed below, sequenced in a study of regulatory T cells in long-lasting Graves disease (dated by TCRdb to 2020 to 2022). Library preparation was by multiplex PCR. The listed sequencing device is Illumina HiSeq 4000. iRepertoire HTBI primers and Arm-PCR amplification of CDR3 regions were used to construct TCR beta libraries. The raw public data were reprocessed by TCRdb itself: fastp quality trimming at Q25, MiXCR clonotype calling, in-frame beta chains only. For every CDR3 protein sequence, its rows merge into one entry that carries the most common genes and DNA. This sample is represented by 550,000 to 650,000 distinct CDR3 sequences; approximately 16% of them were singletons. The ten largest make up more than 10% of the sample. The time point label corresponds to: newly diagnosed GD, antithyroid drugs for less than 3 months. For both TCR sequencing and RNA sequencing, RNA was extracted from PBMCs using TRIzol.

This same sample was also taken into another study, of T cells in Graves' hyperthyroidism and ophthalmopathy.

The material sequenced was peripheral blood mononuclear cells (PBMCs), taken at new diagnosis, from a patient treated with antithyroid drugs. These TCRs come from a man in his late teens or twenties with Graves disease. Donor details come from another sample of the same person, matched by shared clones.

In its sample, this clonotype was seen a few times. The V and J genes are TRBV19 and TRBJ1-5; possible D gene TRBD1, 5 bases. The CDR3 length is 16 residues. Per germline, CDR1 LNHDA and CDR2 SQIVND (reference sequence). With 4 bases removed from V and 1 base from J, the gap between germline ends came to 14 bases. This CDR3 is CASSSYGTASNQPQHF. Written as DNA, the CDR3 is TGTGCCAGTAGTAGCTACGGGACGGCAAGCAATCAGCCCCAGCATTTT.

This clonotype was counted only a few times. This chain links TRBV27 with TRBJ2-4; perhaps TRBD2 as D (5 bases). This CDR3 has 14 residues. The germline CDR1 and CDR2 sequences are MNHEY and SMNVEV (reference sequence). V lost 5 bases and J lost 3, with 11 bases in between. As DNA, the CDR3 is TGTGCCAGCAGTGGCCCCGGGATCAAAAACATTCAGTACTTC. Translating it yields CASSGPGIKNIQYF.

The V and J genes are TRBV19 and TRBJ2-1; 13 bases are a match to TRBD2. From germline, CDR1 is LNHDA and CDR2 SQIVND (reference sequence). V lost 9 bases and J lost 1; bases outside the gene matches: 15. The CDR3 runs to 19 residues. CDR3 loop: CASKPSGLAGVVSYNEQFF. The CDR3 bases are TGTGCCAGCAAACCCTCCGGACTAGCGGGAGTGGTGTCCTACAATGAGCAGTTCTTC. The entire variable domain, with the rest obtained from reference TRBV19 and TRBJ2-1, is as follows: DGGITQSPKYLFRKEGQNVTLSCEQNLNHDAMYWYRQDPGQGLRLIYYSQIVNDFQKGDIAEGYSVSREKKESFPLTVTSAQKNPTAFYLCASKPSGLAGVVSYNEQFFGPGTRLTVL.

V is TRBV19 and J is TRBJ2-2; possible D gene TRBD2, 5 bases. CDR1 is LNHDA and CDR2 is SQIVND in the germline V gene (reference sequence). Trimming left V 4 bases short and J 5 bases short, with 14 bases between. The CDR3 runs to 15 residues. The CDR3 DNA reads TGTGCCAGTAGTACCAGCGGAGAGGGTACCGGGGAGCTGTTTTTT. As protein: CASSTSGEGTGELFF.

The DNA for the CDR3 is TGTGCCAGCAGCCAAGATGTGGGAACTAGCGGGACCGGGGAGCTGTTTTTT. Translation: CASSQDVGTSGTGELFF. The V and J genes are TRBV4-2 and TRBJ2-2; 9 nucleotides agree with TRBD2. The V and J ends lost 0 bases and 5 bases, in that order; junction bases with no gene match: 7. The CDR3 extends over 17 amino acids. The germline V gene encodes CDR1 LGHNA and CDR2 YNFKEQ.

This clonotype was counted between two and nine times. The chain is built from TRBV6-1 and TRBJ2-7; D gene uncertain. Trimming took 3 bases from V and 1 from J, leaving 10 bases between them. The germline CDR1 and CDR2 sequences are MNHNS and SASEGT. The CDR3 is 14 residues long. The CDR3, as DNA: TGTGCCAGCAGTGACTTCGCGGATTCCTACGAGCAGTACTTC. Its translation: CASSDFADSYEQYF.

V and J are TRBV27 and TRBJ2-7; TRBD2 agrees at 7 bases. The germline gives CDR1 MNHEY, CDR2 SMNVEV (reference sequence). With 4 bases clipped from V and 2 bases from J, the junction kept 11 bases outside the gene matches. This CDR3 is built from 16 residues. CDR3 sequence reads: CASSSAGLTIPYEQYF. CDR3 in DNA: TGTGCCAGCAGTTCCGCGGGACTAACGATCCCCTACGAGCAGTACTTC.

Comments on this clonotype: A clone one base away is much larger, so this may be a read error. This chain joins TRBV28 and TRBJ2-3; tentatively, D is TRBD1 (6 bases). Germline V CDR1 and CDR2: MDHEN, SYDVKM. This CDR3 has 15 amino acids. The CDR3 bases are TGTGCCCTCCAGAACCCGACAGGCCTGAACACTGAAGCTTCCTTT. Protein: CALQNPTGLNTEASF.

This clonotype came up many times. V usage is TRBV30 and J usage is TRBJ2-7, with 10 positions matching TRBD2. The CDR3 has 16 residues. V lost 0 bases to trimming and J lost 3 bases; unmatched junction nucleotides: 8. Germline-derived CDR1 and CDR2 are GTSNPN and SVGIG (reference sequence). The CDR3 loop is CAWSVPGLAENYEQYF. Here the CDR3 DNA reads TGTGCCTGGAGTGTACCCGGACTAGCGGAGAACTACGAGCAGTACTTC.

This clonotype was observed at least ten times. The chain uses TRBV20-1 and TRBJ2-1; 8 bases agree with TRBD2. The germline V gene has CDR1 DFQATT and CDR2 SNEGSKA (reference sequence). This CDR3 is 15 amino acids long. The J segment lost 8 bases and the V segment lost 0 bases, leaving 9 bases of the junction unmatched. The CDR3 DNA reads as TGCAGTGCTAGAGATTCGAGCGGGAGACTCTATGAGCAGTTCTTC. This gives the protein CSARDSSGRLYEQFF.

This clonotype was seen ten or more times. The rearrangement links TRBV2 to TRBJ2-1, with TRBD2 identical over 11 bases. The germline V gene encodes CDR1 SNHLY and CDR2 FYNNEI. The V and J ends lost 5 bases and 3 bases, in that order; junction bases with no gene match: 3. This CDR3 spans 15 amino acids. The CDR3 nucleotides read TGTGCCAGCAGTCTGGGACTAGCGGTCTACAATGAGCAGTTCTTC. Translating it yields CASSLGLAVYNEQFF.

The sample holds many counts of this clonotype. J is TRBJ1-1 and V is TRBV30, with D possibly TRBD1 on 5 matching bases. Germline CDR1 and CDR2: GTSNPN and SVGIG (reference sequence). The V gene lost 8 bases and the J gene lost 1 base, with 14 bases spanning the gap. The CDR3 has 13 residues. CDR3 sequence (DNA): TGTGCCGATAAACTCCAGGGGAACACTGAAGCTTTCTTT. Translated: CADKLQGNTEAFF.

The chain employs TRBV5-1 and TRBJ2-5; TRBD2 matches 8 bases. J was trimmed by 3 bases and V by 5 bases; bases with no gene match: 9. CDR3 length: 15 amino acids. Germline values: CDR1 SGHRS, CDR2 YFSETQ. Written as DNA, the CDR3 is TGCGCCAGCAGGTCCTTCCAGCGGGAGAAAGAGACCCAGTACTTC. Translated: CASRSFQREKETQYF.

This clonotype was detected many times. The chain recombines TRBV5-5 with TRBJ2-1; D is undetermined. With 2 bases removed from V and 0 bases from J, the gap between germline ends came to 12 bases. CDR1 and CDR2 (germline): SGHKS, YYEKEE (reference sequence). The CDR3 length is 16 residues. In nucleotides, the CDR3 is TGTGCCAGCAGCTTCCGGGCCGATTCCTCCTACAATGAGCAGTTCTTC. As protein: CASSFRADSSYNEQFF.

The CDR3 reads CASSLYTRDSTDTQYF. In nucleotides, the CDR3 is TGCGCCAGCAGCTTGTACACCCGAGATAGCACAGATACGCAGTATTTT. V and J are TRBV5-1 and TRBJ2-3; no reliable D call. The CDR3 covers 16 residues. Germline-derived CDR1 and CDR2 are SGHRS and YFSETQ. V lost 1 base and J lost 0, with 12 bases in between.

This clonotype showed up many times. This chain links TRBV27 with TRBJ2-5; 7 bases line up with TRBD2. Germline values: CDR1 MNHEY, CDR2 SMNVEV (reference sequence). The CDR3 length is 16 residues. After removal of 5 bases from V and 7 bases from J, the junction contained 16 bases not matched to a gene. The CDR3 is CASSPLGGGISGTQYF. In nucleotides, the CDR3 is TGTGCCAGCAGTCCCCTTGGGGGAGGGATCTCGGGGACCCAGTACTTC.

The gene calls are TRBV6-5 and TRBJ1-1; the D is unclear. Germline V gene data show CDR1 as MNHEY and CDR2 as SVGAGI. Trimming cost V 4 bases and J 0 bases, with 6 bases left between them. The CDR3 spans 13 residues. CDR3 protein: CASSWEVNTEAFF. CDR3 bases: TGTGCCAGCAGTTGGGAGGTGAACACTGAAGCTTTCTTT.

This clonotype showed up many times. The DNA of the CDR3 is TGTGCCAGCAGCTCTGGGACAGGGGTTTACAATGAGCAGTTCTTC. Amino acids: CASSSGTGVYNEQFF. The chain has TRBV5-6 and TRBJ2-1, with TRBD1 identical over 10 bases. The CDR3 runs to 15 residues. From germline, CDR1 is SGHDT and CDR2 YYEEEE. V lost 3 bases and J lost 4; bases outside the gene matches: 4.

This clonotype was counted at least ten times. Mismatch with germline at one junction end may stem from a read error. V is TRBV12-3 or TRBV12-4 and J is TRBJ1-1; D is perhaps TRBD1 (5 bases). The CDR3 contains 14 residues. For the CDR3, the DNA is TGCGCCAGCAGCTTAGTGGGGGGGAACACTGAAGCTTTCTTT. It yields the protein CASSLVGGNTEAFF.